This TCR beta chain was sequenced for a study of yellow fever vaccine responses in identical twins. TCRdb re-called the RT-PCR reads with MiXCR, one entry per CDR3 protein. Among about 34,000 distinct CDR3 sequences listed, more than 45% were seen once. Germline-derived CDR1 and CDR2 are ENHRY and SYGVKD. The ends were cut back, 6 bases at V and 4 bases at J, with 12 bases in the middle. The CDR3 has 13 amino acids. This clonotype showed up just a few times. What it binds is unknown. Study-level results: Twins' vaccine T cell responses were reported to seem partly convergent and partly personalized.

V and J are TRBV10-3 and TRBJ1-2; the D is unclear. The clonotype was recovered from a woman younger than 35 who received the yellow fever vaccine. Sequencing used T cells from blood (PBMCs), unsorted or a sorted subset (not recorded which), obtained before or after yellow fever vaccination (not recorded which). CDR3 sequence (DNA): TGTGCCATCAGCCCTCGGGAACCCTATGGCTACACCTTC. This codes for CAISPREPYGYTF.